This entry lists 17 T cell receptor beta chains sequenced from one sample in a study of blood T cell repertoires in COVID-19. TCRdb keeps only in-frame clones here, not all; method: immunoSEQ multiplex PCR. The data contain tens of thousands of clones, about 81% of them seen just once; the ten biggest clones take up 12%. The specimen sequenced was peripheral blood. All receptors derive from a human donor in a cohort sampled during active COVID-19.

This rearrangement joins TRBV4-3 to TRBJ2-1; D perhaps matches TRBD2 (5 bases). Germline V gene lookup returns CDR1 LGHNA and CDR2 YSLEER. The CDR3 extends over 17 amino acids. V was cut by 3 bases and J by 0 bases, with 15 bases left in between. The CDR3 loop reads CASSQGATVSSYNEQFF. In nucleotides, the CDR3 is TGCGCCAGCAGCCAGGGAGCGACGGTGAGCTCCTACAATGAGCAGTTCTTC.

The sample holds a few counts of this clone. The chain uses TRBV5-6 and TRBJ2-1, with unresolved D. The V end lost 4 bases, the J end lost 6 bases, and 8 bases lay between the germline ends. The length of the CDR3 is 12 residues. Germline V CDR1 and CDR2: SGHDT, YYEEEE. This CDR3 reads CASSMPSNEQFF. The CDR3 region has the DNA TGTGCCAGCAGCATGCCCAGCAATGAGCAGTTCTTC.

The rearrangement links TRBV10-2 to TRBJ2-5; TRBD1 is a possible D gene (5 bases). This CDR3 has 12 residues. V lost 11 bases to trimming and J lost 5 bases, with 15 bases between them. CDR1 and CDR2 from the germline V gene are WSHSY and SAAADI. CDR3 amino acids: CASLRAGETQYF. In nucleotides, the CDR3 is TGCGCCTCTCTCCGGGCAGGGGAGACCCAGTACTTC.

The rearrangement uses TRBV27 and TRBJ2-2; 8 nucleotides line up with TRBD2. The J segment lost 8 bases and the V segment lost 6 bases, leaving 11 bases of the junction unmatched. This CDR3 spans 15 amino acids. The V gene's germline CDR1 is MNHEY and CDR2 SMNVEV (reference sequence). The CDR3 bases are TGTGCCAGCAGCATACTAAGCGGGGGCCGGGGGGAGCTGTTTTTT. Amino acid sequence: CASSILSGGRGELFF.

The genes are TRBV3-1 (or the pseudogene TRBV3-2) and TRBJ2-7, with 11 positions matching TRBD2. CDR1 and CDR2 from the germline V gene are LGHDT and YNNKEL (reference sequence). With 5 bases clipped from V and 4 bases from J, the junction kept 7 bases outside the gene matches. This CDR3 spans 15 amino acids. CDR3 bases: TGTGCCAGCAGCGTACTAGCGGGAGTGGCGTACGAGCAGTACTTC. Protein: CASSVLAGVAYEQYF.

This chain connects TRBV18 to TRBJ1-5, with D possibly TRBD1 on 6 matching bases. The CDR3 is made up of 15 amino acids. The germline CDR1 and CDR2 sequences are KGHSH and LQKENI. V was trimmed by 4 bases and J by 4 bases, leaving 14 bases between them. In DNA, the CDR3 is TGTGCCAGCTCACAGTATACAGGGCTGAATCAGCCCCAGCATTTT. The encoded protein is CASSQYTGLNQPQHF.

This chain links TRBV27 with TRBJ2-6, with 8 nucleotides matching TRBD1. Germline CDR1 and CDR2: MNHEY and SMNVEV (reference sequence). This CDR3 is 18 amino acids long. Germline trimming cut 5 bases from V and 1 base from J; bases unmatched to any gene: 10. CDR3 DNA: TGTGCCAGCAGTCCCTACGACAGGGGACCATCTGGGGCCAACGTCCTGACTTTC. This sequence encodes CASSPYDRGPSGANVLTF.

The chain joins TRBV6-5 to TRBJ2-5, with 7 nucleotides matching TRBD2. The CDR3 sequence is 15 residues long. V lost 0 bases and J lost 0; bases outside the gene matches: 1. Germline CDR1 reads MNHEY; CDR2 reads SVGAGI. The CDR3 DNA reads TGTGCCAGCAGTTACTCGGGAGGGGACCAAGAGACCCAGTACTTC. Its protein product is CASSYSGGDQETQYF.

The chain joins TRBV6-2 or TRBV6-3 to TRBJ1-4; D is unresolved. Germline loops: CDR1 MNHEY, CDR2 SVGEGT. The CDR3 spans 13 residues. V was trimmed by 2 bases and J by 7 bases, leaving 8 bases between them. CDR3 in amino acids: CASSYPLGEKLFF. In DNA, the CDR3 is TGTGCCAGCAGTTACCCCCTCGGTGAAAAACTGTTTTTT.

This clone was found a few times. The rearrangement links TRBV27 to TRBJ2-7; 8 bases are a match to TRBD1. With 5 bases clipped from V and 3 bases from J, the junction kept 6 bases outside the gene matches. Germline CDR1 and CDR2: MNHEY and SMNVEV (reference sequence). The CDR3 is made up of 14 amino acids. The CDR3 nucleotides are TGTGCCAGCAGTCCTTGGACAGGGCACTACGAGCAGTACTTC. Its translation: CASSPWTGHYEQYF.

The CDR3: CATSRKGGTDTQYF. As DNA, the CDR3 is TGTGCCACCAGCCGGAAAGGGGGCACAGATACGCAGTATTTT. J is TRBJ2-3 and V is TRBV15, with a weak D call TRBD1 (5 bases). Germline values: CDR1 LNHNV, CDR2 YYDKDF (reference sequence). CDR3 length equals 14 residues. V was cut by 5 bases and J by 1 base, with 10 bases left in between.

The chain recombines TRBV7-9 with TRBJ2-7, with 8 bases fitting TRBD2. The junction had 8 bases not matched to a gene; V was cut back by 0 bases and J by 7 bases. The germline V gene has CDR1 SEHNR and CDR2 FQNEAQ (reference sequence). The length of the CDR3 is 15 residues. CDR3 in amino acids: CASSLAQAGVEEQYF. DNA for the CDR3: TGTGCCAGCAGCTTAGCGCAAGCGGGAGTGGAAGAGCAGTACTTC.

The genes are TRBV27 and TRBJ1-6; the D is unclear. The CDR3 is 15 residues long. The germline CDR1 and CDR2 sequences are MNHEY and SMNVEV (reference sequence). V was clipped by 9 bases and J by 0 bases, with 12 bases between them. The CDR3 DNA is TGTGCCAGAAATAGCTGTAGCTCCTATAATTCACCCCTCCACTTT. Its translation: CARNSCSSYNSPLHF.

The chain couples TRBV9 to TRBJ2-7; maybe TRBD1 (6 bases). Germline CDR1 SGDLS, CDR2 YYNGEE. The length of the CDR3 is 13 residues. V lost 0 bases, J lost 6 bases, and 10 bases lay in between. The CDR3 is CASSVVTGGEQYF. For the CDR3, the DNA is TGTGCCAGCAGCGTAGTGACAGGCGGCGAGCAGTACTTC.

V gene TRBV3-1 (or the pseudogene TRBV3-2) combines with J gene TRBJ1-1; no clear D gene. The germline V gene has CDR1 LGHDT and CDR2 YNNKEL (reference sequence). This CDR3 is built from 13 residues. Between the trimmed V and J ends, which lost 1 base and 5 bases, there was a span of 8 bases. CDR3 in amino acids: CASSQVSGTEAFF. In nucleotides, the CDR3 is TGTGCCAGCAGCCAAGTCTCGGGGACTGAAGCTTTCTTT.

The chain couples TRBV5-4 to TRBJ2-3; TRBD2 matches 7 bases. CDR3 length equals 14 residues. Trimming removed 3 bases from V and 4 bases from J; junction bases left unmatched: 5. The germline V gene has CDR1 SGHNT and CDR2 YYREEE (reference sequence). In nucleotides, the CDR3 is TGTGCCAGCAGCTGGGGCGGGGGAGCAGATACGCAGTATTTT. Amino acid sequence: CASSWGGGADTQYF.

This chain joins TRBV12-3 or TRBV12-4 and TRBJ2-1; no firm D call. The CDR3 contains 11 residues. Trimming took off 6 bases at V and 5 bases at J, with 5 bases between the two ends. The CDR3 is CASSSNNEQFF. DNA for the CDR3: TGTGCCAGCAGCTCTAACAATGAGCAGTTCTTC.